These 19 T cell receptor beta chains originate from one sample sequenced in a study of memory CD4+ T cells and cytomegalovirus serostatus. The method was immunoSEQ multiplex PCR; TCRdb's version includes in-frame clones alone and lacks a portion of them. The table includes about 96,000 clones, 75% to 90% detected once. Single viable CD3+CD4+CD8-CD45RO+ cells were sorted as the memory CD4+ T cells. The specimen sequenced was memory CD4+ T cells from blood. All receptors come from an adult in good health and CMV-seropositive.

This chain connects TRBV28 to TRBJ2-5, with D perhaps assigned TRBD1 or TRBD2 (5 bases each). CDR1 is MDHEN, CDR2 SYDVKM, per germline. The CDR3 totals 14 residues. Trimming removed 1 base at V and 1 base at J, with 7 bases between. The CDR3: CASSLLGTQETQYF. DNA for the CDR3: TGTGCCAGCAGTTTATTAGGGACCCAAGAGACCCAGTACTTC.

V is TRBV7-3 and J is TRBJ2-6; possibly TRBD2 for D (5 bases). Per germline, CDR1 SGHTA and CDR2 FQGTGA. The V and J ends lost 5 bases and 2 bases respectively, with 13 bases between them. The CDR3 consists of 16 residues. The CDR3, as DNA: TGTGCCAGCAGCCCCGAGTCCGGGGCTGGGGCCAACGTCCTGACTTTC. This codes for CASSPESGAGANVLTF.

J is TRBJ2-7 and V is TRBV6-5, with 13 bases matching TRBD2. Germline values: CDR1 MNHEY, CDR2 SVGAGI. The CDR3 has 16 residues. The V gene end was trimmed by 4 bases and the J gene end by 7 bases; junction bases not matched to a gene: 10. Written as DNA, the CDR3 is TGTGCCAGCAGTTCGCCCAGACTAGCGGGAGGATGGGAGCAGTACTTC. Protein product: CASSSPRLAGGWEQYF.

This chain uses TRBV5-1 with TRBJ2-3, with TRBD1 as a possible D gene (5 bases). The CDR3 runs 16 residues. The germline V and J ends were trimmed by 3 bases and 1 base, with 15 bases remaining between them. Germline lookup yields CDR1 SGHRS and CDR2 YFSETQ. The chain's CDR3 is CASSWGQPQGTDTQYF. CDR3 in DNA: TGCGCCAGCAGCTGGGGCCAGCCCCAGGGCACAGATACGCAGTATTTT. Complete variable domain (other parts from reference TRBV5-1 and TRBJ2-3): KAGVTQTPRYLIKTRGQQVTLSCSPISGHRSVSWYQQTPGQGLQFLFEYFSETQRNKGNFPGRFSGRQFSNSRSEMNVSTLELGDSALYLCASSWGQPQGTDTQYFGPGTRLTVL.

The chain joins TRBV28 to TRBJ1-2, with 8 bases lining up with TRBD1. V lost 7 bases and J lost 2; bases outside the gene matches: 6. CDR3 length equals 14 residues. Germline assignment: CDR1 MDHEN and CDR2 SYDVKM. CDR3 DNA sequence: TGTGCCAGCACCACGGGACAGGTGAACTATGGCTACACCTTC. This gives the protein CASTTGQVNYGYTF.

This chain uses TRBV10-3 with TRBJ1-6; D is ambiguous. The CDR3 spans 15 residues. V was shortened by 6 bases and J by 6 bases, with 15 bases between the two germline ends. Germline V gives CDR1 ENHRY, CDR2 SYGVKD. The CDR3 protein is CAISETYRANSPLHF. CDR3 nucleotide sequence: TGTGCCATCAGCGAGACATATCGGGCTAATTCACCCCTCCACTTT.

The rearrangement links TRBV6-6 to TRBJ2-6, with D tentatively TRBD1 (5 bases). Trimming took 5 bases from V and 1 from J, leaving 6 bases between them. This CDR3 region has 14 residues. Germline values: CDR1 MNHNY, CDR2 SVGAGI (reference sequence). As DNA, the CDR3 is TGTGCCAGCAGTGCAGGGTCTGGGGCCAACGTCCTGACTTTC. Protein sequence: CASSAGSGANVLTF.

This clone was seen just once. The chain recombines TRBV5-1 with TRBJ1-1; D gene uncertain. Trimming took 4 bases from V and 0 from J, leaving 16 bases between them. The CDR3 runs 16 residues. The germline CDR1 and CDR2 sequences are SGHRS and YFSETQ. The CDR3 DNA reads TGCGCCAGCAGCCCAAGTCCGGATCGCTTGAACACTGAAGCTTTCTTT. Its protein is CASSPSPDRLNTEAFF.

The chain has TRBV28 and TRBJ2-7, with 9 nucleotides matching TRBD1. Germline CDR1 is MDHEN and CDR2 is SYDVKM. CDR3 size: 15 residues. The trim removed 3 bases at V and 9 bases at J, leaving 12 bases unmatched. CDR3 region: CASSFPPGQGLVQYF. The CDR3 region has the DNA TGTGCCAGCAGTTTCCCTCCGGGACAGGGATTAGTGCAGTACTTC.

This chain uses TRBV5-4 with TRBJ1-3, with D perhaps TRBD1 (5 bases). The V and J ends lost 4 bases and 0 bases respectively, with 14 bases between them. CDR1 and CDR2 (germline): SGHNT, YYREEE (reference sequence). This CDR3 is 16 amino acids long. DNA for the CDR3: TGTGCCAGCAGCCCGACCCCAGGGCCCTCTGGAAACACCATATATTTT. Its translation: CASSPTPGPSGNTIYF.

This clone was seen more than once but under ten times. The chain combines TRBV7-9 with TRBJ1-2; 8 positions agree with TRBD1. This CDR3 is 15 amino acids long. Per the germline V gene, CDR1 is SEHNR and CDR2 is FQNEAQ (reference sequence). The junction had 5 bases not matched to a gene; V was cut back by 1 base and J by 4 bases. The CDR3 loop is CASSLGQGASYGYTF. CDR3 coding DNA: TGTGCCAGCAGCTTAGGTCAGGGGGCAAGCTATGGCTACACCTTC.

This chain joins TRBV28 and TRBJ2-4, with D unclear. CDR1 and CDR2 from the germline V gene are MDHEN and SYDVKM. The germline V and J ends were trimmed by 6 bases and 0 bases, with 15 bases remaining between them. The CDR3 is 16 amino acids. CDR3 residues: CASRPTRRVAKNIQYF. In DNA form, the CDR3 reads TGTGCCAGCAGACCTACTCGCCGGGTAGCCAAAAACATTCAGTACTTC.

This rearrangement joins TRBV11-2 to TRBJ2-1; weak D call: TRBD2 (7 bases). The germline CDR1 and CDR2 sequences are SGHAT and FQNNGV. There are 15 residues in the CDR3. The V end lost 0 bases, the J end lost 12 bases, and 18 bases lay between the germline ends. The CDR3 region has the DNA TGTGCCAGCAGCTTAGATCTCGGGGGGCCGCGGGGGCAGTTCTTC. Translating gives CASSLDLGGPRGQFF. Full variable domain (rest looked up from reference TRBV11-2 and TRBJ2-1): EAGVAQSPRYKIIEKRQSVAFWCNPISGHATLYWYQQILGQGPKLLIQFQNNGVVDDSQLPKDRFSAERLKGVDSTLKIQPAKLEDSAVYLCASSLDLGGPRGQFFGPGTRLTVL.

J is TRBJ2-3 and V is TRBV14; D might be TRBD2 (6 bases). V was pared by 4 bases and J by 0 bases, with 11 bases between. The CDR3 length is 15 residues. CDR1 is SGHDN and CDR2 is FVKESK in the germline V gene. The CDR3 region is CASSPRTTSTDTQYF. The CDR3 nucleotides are TGTGCCAGCAGCCCGCGGACTACTAGCACAGATACGCAGTATTTT.

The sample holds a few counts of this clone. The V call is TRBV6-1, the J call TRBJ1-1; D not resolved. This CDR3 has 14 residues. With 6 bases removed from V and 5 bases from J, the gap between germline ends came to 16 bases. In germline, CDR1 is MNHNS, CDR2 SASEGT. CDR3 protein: CASSASRTRTEAFF. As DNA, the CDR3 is TGTGCCAGCAGCGCTTCCCGGACTCGGACTGAAGCTTTCTTT.

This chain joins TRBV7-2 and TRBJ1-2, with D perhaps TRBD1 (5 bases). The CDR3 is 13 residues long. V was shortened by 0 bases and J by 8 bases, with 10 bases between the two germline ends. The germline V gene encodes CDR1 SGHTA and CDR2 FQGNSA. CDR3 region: CASSLAGEKGYTF. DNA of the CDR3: TGTGCCAGCAGCTTAGCAGGGGAGAAGGGCTACACCTTC.

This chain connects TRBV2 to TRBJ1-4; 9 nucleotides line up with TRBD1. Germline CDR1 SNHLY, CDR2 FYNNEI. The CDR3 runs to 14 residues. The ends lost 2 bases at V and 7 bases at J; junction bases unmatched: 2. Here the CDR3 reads CASSELTGGEKLFF. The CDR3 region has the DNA TGTGCCAGCAGTGAACTGACAGGGGGTGAAAAACTGTTTTTT.

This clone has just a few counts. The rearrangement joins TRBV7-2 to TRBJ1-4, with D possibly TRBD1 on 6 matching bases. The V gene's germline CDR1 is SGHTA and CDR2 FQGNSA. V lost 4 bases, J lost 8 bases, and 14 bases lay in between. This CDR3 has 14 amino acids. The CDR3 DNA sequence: TGTGCCAGCAGCTGGGGGGGGGCAGCAGAAAAACTGTTTTTT. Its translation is CASSWGGAAEKLFF. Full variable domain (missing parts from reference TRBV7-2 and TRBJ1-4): GAGVSQSPSNKVTEKGKDVELRCDPISGHTALYWYRQSLGQGLEFLIYFQGNSAPDKSGLPSDRFSAERTGGSVSTLTIQRTQQEDSAVYLCASSWGGAAEKLFFGSGTQLSVL.

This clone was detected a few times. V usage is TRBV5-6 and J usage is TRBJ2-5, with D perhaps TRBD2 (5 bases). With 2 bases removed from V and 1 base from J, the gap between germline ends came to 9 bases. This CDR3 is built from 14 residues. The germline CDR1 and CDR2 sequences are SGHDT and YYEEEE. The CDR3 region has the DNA TGTGCCAGCAGCTTACTAGTAAGCCAAGAGACCCAGTACTTC. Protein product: CASSLLVSQETQYF.